This T cell receptor beta chain emerged from a study of T-cell reconstitution after alpha-beta-depleted transplantation in children. Findings of the study overall: Surviving recipient T cells and thymic progenitors produced the high day-60 TCRbeta diversity seen in some patients. Diversity and T-cell counts at one year after transplant derived mostly from new T cells. By about two months after transplant, alpha-beta T cells reportedly arose from several hundred graft clones that had expanded.

This clonotype was counted many times. Its antigen is undetermined. The germline V gene has CDR1 MDHEN and CDR2 SYDVKM. The CDR3 totals 15 residues. Germline trimming cut 4 bases from V and 3 bases from J; bases unmatched to any gene: 6. It was with unique molecular identifiers that the TCRbeta library was prepared. A single record per CDR3 protein comes from TCRdb applying MiXCR to the PCR reads. The repertoire holds approximately 170,000 distinct CDR3 sequences, with more than 9.5% as singletons. This receptor was identified in a boy aged 2 to 10 with acute myeloid leukemia, due to receive a stem cell transplant. This chain connects TRBV28 to TRBJ1-5, with 7 bases matching TRBD1. The sample consisted of PBMCs, taken before TCRalphabeta/CD19-depleted stem cell transplant. The CDR3 loop is CASSSSTGSNQPQHF. In DNA form, the CDR3 reads TGTGCCAGCAGTTCCTCGACAGGGTCCAATCAGCCCCAGCATTTT.